Below, one TCR beta chain is given with its context. Antigen: not known. This sample stems from a study of shared clonotypes between healthy human individuals. The overall study: The study enrolled a couple of women and a few men aged 18 to 49. Study-wide points: Approximately 5.3% was the fraction of naive CD4 clonotypes found shared across a few donors.

Germline assignment: CDR1 SGHNT and CDR2 YENEEA. V was pared by 5 bases and J by 0 bases, with 5 bases of the junction left unmatched. This CDR3 contains 17 residues. The method was immunoSEQ multiplex PCR; TCRdb's version includes in-frame clones alone and lacks a portion of them. This table holds approximately 2.1 million clones, 93% found once. The sample comprised naive CD4+ T cells from PBMCs. Subset noted: CD45RA+ positively selected. The V gene is TRBV11-3, the J gene TRBJ2-2; 11 nucleotides line up with TRBD1. This sequence originates from a man aged 18 to 35 in good health. Some clones in this sample may be carry-over from other donors' samples. The CDR3 loop reads CASSPRTGGANTGELFF. Written as DNA, the CDR3 is TGTGCCAGCAGCCCCCGGACAGGGGGCGCGAACACCGGGGAGCTGTTTTTT.